This T cell receptor beta chain was captured in a study of blood T cell repertoires in COVID-19. About the study: Samples of COVID-19 (acute and convalescent) were obtained from the United States, Italy and Spain.

In the source study's methods: Amplification of reference gene primers was used by the study to estimate nucleated cell counts. TCRdb's copy holds only in-frame clones and misses some; the assay was immunoSEQ multiplex PCR. V, J and clone size are taken as reported in that table, and D and trimming were inferred from the DNA itself. The data contain around 250,000 clones, around 83% of them singletons. Between the trimmed V and J ends, which lost 3 bases and 12 bases, there was a span of 9 bases. This CDR3 has 12 amino acids. Germline assignment: CDR1 MNHEY and CDR2 SVGAGI. The sample was peripheral blood. This clonotype originated in a woman aged 35 to 49 who had recovered from COVID-19. This sequence joins TRBV6-5 and TRBJ1-6, with D possibly matching TRBD1 (5 bases). DNA for the CDR3: TGTGCCAGCAGTTATCAGGGCCTACCCCTCCACTTT. It yields the protein CASSYQGLPLHF.